Listed below are T cell receptor beta chains from one sample, sequenced in a study of T cells after yellow fever vaccination. One entry per CDR3 protein, called by TCRdb with MiXCR from the 5' RACE reads. Among around 500,000 distinct CDR3 sequences listed, around a fifth were seen once. The source material was PBMCs, sampled roughly 20 days after the first yellow fever vaccination. These receptors came from a young man who received the YFV17D yellow fever vaccine. Each CDR3 is given with its conserved first and last residue. D genes are given only for firm matches. Clone sizes are given selectively: once, few, many, or a class where the clone is expanded.

d_call	v_call	clone_size	j_call	cdr3_aa	cdr3_nt
TRBD1	TRBV6-1	few	TRBJ1-2	CASLGVGDRFKGYYGYTF	TGTGCCAGCCTCGGAGTCGGGGACAGATTTAAGGGGTACTATGGCTACACCTTC
TRBD1	TRBV29-1	few	TRBJ2-7	CSALNTGTGDYEQYF	TGCAGCGCTCTTAATACCGGGACAGGTGACTACGAGCAGTACTTC
NA	TRBV6-4	NA	TRBJ1-5	CASSPEGNSNQPQHF	TGTGCCAGCAGTCCCGAGGGGAATAGCAATCAGCCCCAGCATTTT
NA	TRBV20-1	few	TRBJ1-5	CSAGGRSNQPQHF	TGCAGTGCTGGAGGGCGCAGCAATCAGCCCCAGCATTTT
NA	TRBV27	NA	TRBJ1-2	CATRIRQGKDYGYTF	TGTGCCACCAGAATTCGCCAGGGAAAGGACTATGGCTACACCTTC
NA	TRBV6-2/TRBV6-3	NA	TRBJ1-2	CASSYSGLNYGYTF	TGTGCCAGCAGTTACTCCGGCCTTAACTATGGCTACACCTTC
NA	TRBV3-1	few	TRBJ2-2	CASTRRGFGELFF	TGTGCCAGCACCCGCCGCGGGTTCGGGGAGCTGTTTTTT
NA	TRBV12-3/TRBV12-4	many	TRBJ2-5	CASSIGQRQTQYF	TGTGCCAGCAGTATCGGACAGCGCCAGACCCAGTACTTC
NA	TRBV18	few	TRBJ2-6	CASSLLAYSSGANVLTF	TGTGCCAGCTCACTCCTAGCGTACTCCTCTGGGGCCAACGTCCTGACTTTC
TRBD1	TRBV6-5	NA	TRBJ2-1	CASSYRQGDEQFF	TGTGCCAGCAGTTACAGGCAGGGGGATGAGCAGTTCTTC
NA	TRBV4-3	few	TRBJ1-2	CASSKKSRDPGHGYTF	TGCGCCAGCAGCAAAAAGAGCCGGGACCCAGGACATGGCTACACCTTC
TRBD1	TRBV6-2/TRBV6-3	few	TRBJ2-3	CASSYDTGGTDTQYF	TGTGCCAGCAGTTACGATACAGGGGGCACAGATACGCAGTATTTT
NA	TRBV10-3	NA	TRBJ2-3	CAISDWGSTDTQYF	TGTGCCATCAGTGACTGGGGGAGCACAGATACGCAGTATTTT
TRBD1	TRBV30	NA	TRBJ2-7	CAWSGTGIYEQYF	TGTGCCTGGAGTGGGACAGGGATTTACGAGCAGTACTTC
NA	TRBV7-2	NA	TRBJ2-6	CASSVSSGSGANVLTF	TGTGCCAGCAGCGTTAGTTCGGGCTCTGGGGCCAACGTCCTGACTTTC
NA	TRBV19	once	TRBJ2-3	CASSIEGIPGTDTQYF	TGTGCCAGTAGTATAGAAGGGATCCCCGGCACAGATACGCAGTATTTT
NA	TRBV15	once	TRBJ2-1	CATSRAAVEQFF	TGTGCCACCAGCAGAGCTGCGGTAGAGCAGTTCTTC
NA	TRBV29-1	NA	TRBJ1-1	CSVGSNGRTEAFF	TGCAGCGTCGGCTCTAACGGGAGGACTGAAGCTTTCTTT
NA	TRBV20-1	few	TRBJ1-2	CSAFSAGQGYTF	TGCAGTGCTTTCTCGGCAGGGCAAGGCTACACCTTC
NA	TRBV21-1	few	TRBJ2-6	CASSNRRPGAF	TGTGCCAGCAGCAACCGACGGCCAGGGGCTTTC
TRBD1	TRBV6-2/TRBV6-3	many	TRBJ1-2	CAVLRTGYGYTF	TGTGCCGTACTCCGGACAGGGTATGGCTACACCTTC
TRBD1	TRBV6-1	NA	TRBJ2-6	CASSPSQGAAGANVLTF	TGTGCCAGCAGTCCAAGTCAGGGGGCGGCGGGGGCCAACGTCCTGACTTTC
TRBD1	TRBV11-2	NA	TRBJ1-2	CASSLKGGGRGYHGYTF	TGTGCCAGCAGCTTAAAGGGGGGTGGCAGGGGGTACCATGGCTACACCTTC
NA	TRBV28	NA	TRBJ2-1	CASKGELIDFGEQFF	TGTGCCAGCAAAGGGGAGCTAATAGATTTCGGAGAGCAGTTCTTC
NA	TRBV5-1	many	TRBJ2-5	CASSLQGGETQYF	TGCGCCAGCAGCTTGCAGGGTGGTGAGACCCAGTACTTC
NA	TRBV5-1	NA	TRBJ1-4	CASSFGQEVNEKLFF	TGCGCCAGCAGCTTCGGCCAGGAGGTTAATGAAAAACTGTTTTTT
TRBD1	TRBV20-1	NA	TRBJ1-6	CSAYNPQGGHSPLHF	TGCAGTGCTTACAATCCGCAGGGGGGGCATTCACCCCTCCACTTT
NA	TRBV7-6	NA	TRBJ1-2	CASSLGRSGLGGYTF	TGTGCCAGCAGCTTAGGACGGTCGGGGCTCGGAGGCTACACCTTC
NA	TRBV4-1	NA	TRBJ2-5	CASSQAPLGPLQETQYF	TGCGCCAGCAGCCAAGCCCCCTTGGGACCTCTACAAGAGACCCAGTACTTC
NA	TRBV4-2	NA	TRBJ1-1	CASSQGGLQNTEAFF	TGTGCCAGCAGCCAAGGCGGGCTACAGAACACTGAAGCTTTCTTT